This T cell receptor beta chain came from a study of T cell responses to AZD1222 COVID-19 vaccine. Libraries were prepared by immunoSEQ multiplex PCR; TCRdb keeps only in-frame clonotypes and omits some of them. The sample contains roughly 100,000 clones, less than 95% of which appear only once. This clonotype originated in an adult in good health. Here the sequenced sample was peripheral blood, taken on day 0 of AZD1222 vaccination.

CDR3 in amino acids: CAISESLGTEQFF. CDR3 DNA sequence: TGTGCCATCAGTGAGTCTCTCGGGACTGAGCAGTTCTTC. The chain carries TRBV10-3 and TRBJ2-1; perhaps D is TRBD1 or TRBD2 (5 bases each). V was trimmed by 0 bases and J by 9 bases, leaving 9 bases between them. Germline V gene sequence: CDR1 ENHRY, CDR2 SYGVKD. This CDR3 comprises 13 residues.